Shown below are 10 T cell receptor beta chains from a single sample sequenced in a study of blood T cell repertoires in COVID-19 (TCRdb year 2020). Receptors were amplified or captured by the immunoSEQ multiplex PCR assay. In TCRdb, the immuneACCESS table is reduced to in-frame sequences with V and J assigned. These tables do not hold every clone; where another copy was compared, an unresolved V gene accounts for under half, and the others remain unexplained. Here the sample has tens of thousands of clones; roughly 76% occur a single time. More than 15% of the sample is taken by the ten largest. Sequenced sample: peripheral blood. Receptors originate from an elderly woman with active or convalescent COVID-19.

This chain connects TRBV4-1 to TRBJ1-2; 8 nucleotides match TRBD1. This CDR3 region has 14 residues. With 3 bases clipped from V and 5 bases from J, the junction kept 5 bases outside the gene matches. Germline CDR1 MGHRA, CDR2 YSYEKL. CDR3 in amino acids: CASSQDTGGYGYTF. The CDR3 DNA sequence: TGCGCCAGCAGCCAGGATACAGGGGGGTATGGCTACACCTTC.

V gene TRBV7-8 combines with J gene TRBJ2-1; TRBD1 might be the D (6 bases). The CDR3 totals 15 residues. V lost 1 base and J lost 3, with 10 bases in between. Germline lookup yields CDR1 SGHVS and CDR2 FQNEAQ. In nucleotides, the CDR3 is TGTGCCAGCAGCTTAGTAGGGGGTGGCTACAATGAGCAGTTCTTC. Translating it yields CASSLVGGGYNEQFF.

The chain recombines TRBV10-3 with TRBJ2-3; 9 bases agree with TRBD2. The CDR3 is made up of 17 amino acids. Germline trimming cut 7 bases from V and 0 bases from J; bases unmatched to any gene: 11. CDR1 is ENHRY, CDR2 SYGVKD, per germline. The CDR3: CAITMQKTSGSTDTQYF. CDR3 nucleotides: TGTGCCATCACCATGCAGAAGACTAGCGGTAGCACAGATACGCAGTATTTT.

The chain has TRBV9 and TRBJ2-2, with D tentatively TRBD1 (6 bases). V dropped 3 bases and J dropped 8 bases, with 14 bases sitting between them. Germline lookup yields CDR1 SGDLS and CDR2 YYNGEE. The CDR3 runs 14 residues. The CDR3 bases are TGTGCCAGCAGCGGGGGGCTTGAGACAGGGGAGCTGTTTTTT. Translating gives CASSGGLETGELFF.

The gene calls are TRBV5-1 and TRBJ2-3; 10 bases agree with TRBD2. V was clipped by 5 bases and J by 4 bases; unmatched bases: 10. This CDR3 spans 16 amino acids. Germline V lookup: CDR1 SGHRS, CDR2 YFSETQ. Written as DNA, the CDR3 is TGCGCCAGCAGGGCAGGAGCGGGGGGGCAACCAGATACGCAGTATTTT. Translated, it gives CASRAGAGGQPDTQYF.

There are a few counts of this clone. The CDR3 protein is CAWSVLGDTIYF. CDR3 bases: TGTGCCTGGAGTGTCCTAGGAGACACCATATATTTT. The chain combines TRBV30 with TRBJ1-3, with D uncertain. This CDR3 is 12 amino acids long. The V and J ends lost 0 bases and 8 bases respectively, with 8 bases between them. In germline, CDR1 is GTSNPN, CDR2 SVGIG (reference sequence).

The chain recombines TRBV19 with TRBJ1-2; possible D gene TRBD1, 6 bases. Trimming took 3 bases from V and 8 from J, leaving 16 bases between them. The germline gives CDR1 LNHDA, CDR2 SQIVND (reference sequence). The CDR3 contains 14 residues. The CDR3 DNA reads as TGTGCCAGTAGTATCCCTCAGGGGATCGTGGGCTACACCTTC. Amino acid sequence: CASSIPQGIVGYTF.

In its sample, this clone was seen a few times. The chain employs TRBV4-3 and TRBJ1-6; D unclear. CDR3 size: 16 residues. Trimming cost V 4 bases and J 7 bases, with 17 bases left between them. In germline, CDR1 is LGHNA, CDR2 YSLEER. The chain's CDR3 is CASSPRRFAGNSPLHF. In DNA form, the CDR3 reads TGCGCCAGCAGCCCGAGACGATTCGCGGGAAATTCACCCCTCCACTTT.

The chain has TRBV7-3 and TRBJ2-1; TRBD1 matches at 8 bases. Trimming at V came to 1 base and at J to 10 bases, leaving 15 bases not matched to a gene. Germline V gene lookup returns CDR1 SGHTA and CDR2 FQGTGA. The CDR3 consists of 17 residues. The CDR3 DNA reads as TGTGCCAGCAGCTTAATGCCCCAGGGGGCGGCACAAGGAGAGCAGTTCTTC. Its protein product is CASSLMPQGAAQGEQFF.

The chain employs TRBV9 and TRBJ2-2; TRBD2 is a possible D gene (6 bases). Trimming shortened V by 0 bases and J by 3 bases, and 12 bases separated the two germline ends. This CDR3 spans 16 amino acids. The V gene's germline CDR1 is SGDLS and CDR2 YYNGEE. CDR3 bases: TGTGCCAGCAGCGTAGCAACAGGAGGGGACACCGGGGAGCTGTTTTTT. Translated, it gives CASSVATGGDTGELFF.